Below are 21 T cell receptor beta chains sequenced from a single sample in a study of blood T cell repertoires in COVID-19. Libraries were prepared by immunoSEQ multiplex PCR; TCRdb keeps only in-frame clonotypes and omits some of them. The data show 400,000 to 550,000 clones, with nearly 90% seen just once and approximately 2% held by the top ten. Material for sequencing was PBMCs or T cells enriched from blood (not recorded which). These receptors were obtained from a woman between 18 and 29 years old with acute COVID-19.

The J gene is TRBJ2-7, the V gene TRBV19; 12 bases agree with TRBD2. With V trimmed by 4 bases and J by 7 bases, 5 bases remained unmatched. Germline V gene data show CDR1 as LNHDA and CDR2 as SQIVND (reference sequence). This CDR3 is 14 amino acids long. The CDR3 sequence is CASSKLAGGPEQYF. CDR3 nucleotides: TGTGCCAGTAGTAAACTAGCGGGAGGACCGGAGCAGTACTTC.

This chain uses TRBV29-1 with TRBJ2-7, with D possibly matching TRBD1 (5 bases). V was trimmed by 3 bases and J by 1 base, leaving 19 bases between them. The V gene's germline CDR1 is SQVTM and CDR2 ANQGSEA. The CDR3 is made up of 16 amino acids. The CDR3 DNA reads as TGCAGCGTTGACTTTAGGGGTGAGGCAATGTCCTACGAGCAGTACTTC. Translation: CSVDFRGEAMSYEQYF.

The chain has TRBV24-1 and TRBJ2-5; 8 positions agree with TRBD1. The CDR3 extends over 16 amino acids. The ends lost 4 bases at V and 2 bases at J; junction bases unmatched: 8. Germline V gene data show CDR1 as KGHDR and CDR2 as SFDVKD. CDR3 sequence reads: CATSESGGAGQETQYF. CDR3 DNA sequence: TGTGCCACCAGTGAATCAGGGGGCGCCGGGCAAGAGACCCAGTACTTC.

In nucleotides, the CDR3 is TGTGCCAGTAGTTGGCCAGGGGACCGCACTGAAGCTTTCTTT. Encoded protein: CASSWPGDRTEAFF. V usage is TRBV19 and J usage is TRBJ1-1; D possibly corresponds to TRBD1 (6 bases). V lost 5 bases to trimming and J lost 4 bases, with 14 bases between them. The CDR3 sequence is 14 residues long. Germline CDR1 and CDR2: LNHDA and SQIVND (reference sequence).

In its sample, this clone was seen a few times. The chain employs TRBV7-9 and TRBJ2-7; a possible D gene is TRBD2 (5 bases). This CDR3 spans 15 amino acids. Trimming took 5 bases from V and 4 from J, leaving 18 bases between them. Germline CDR1 reads SEHNR; CDR2 reads FQNEAQ (reference sequence). The CDR3 DNA follows: TGTGCCAGCAGCCCGCGGGCCAGCACCCATTACGAGCAGTACTTC. Its protein product is CASSPRASTHYEQYF.

J is TRBJ2-7 and V is TRBV4-3; the D is unclear. The ends were cut back, 0 bases at V and 6 bases at J, with 27 bases in the middle. Germline loops: CDR1 LGHNA, CDR2 YSLEER. The CDR3 runs to 19 residues. The CDR3 sequence: CASSQDTVLGVTTMGEQYF. Written as DNA, the CDR3 is TGCGCCAGCAGCCAAGATACTGTCTTAGGAGTTACTACGATGGGCGAGCAGTACTTC.

The rearrangement joins TRBV6-5 to TRBJ1-1; 11 bases fit TRBD1. Germline CDR1 and CDR2: MNHEY and SVGAGI. The CDR3 runs to 14 residues. Unmatched junction bases numbered 4, after V lost 6 bases and J lost 4 bases. The chain's CDR3 is CASRTGTGGTEAFF. The CDR3 region has the DNA TGTGCCAGCAGAACCGGGACAGGGGGCACTGAAGCTTTCTTT.

A remark on this clone: This specimen includes other DNA sequences encoding the same CDR3. V is TRBV12-3 or TRBV12-4 and J is TRBJ2-7; TRBD1 matches at 8 bases. The CDR3 length is 13 residues. V was pared by 1 base and J by 4 bases, with 0 bases of the junction left unmatched. DNA for the CDR3: TGTGCCAGCAGTTTAGGGACAGGGTACGAGCAGTACTTC. Encoded protein: CASSLGTGYEQYF.

This clone was observed once. This CDR3 reads CASSREADTQYF. The CDR3 nucleotides read TGTGCCAGCTCACGGGAGGCAGATACGCAGTATTTT. The chain couples TRBV18 to TRBJ2-3; possibly TRBD2 for D (6 bases). CDR1 and CDR2 (germline): KGHSH, LQKENI. There are 12 residues in the CDR3. With 4 bases removed from V and 4 bases from J, the gap between germline ends came to 6 bases.

J is TRBJ2-2 and V is TRBV5-1, with TRBD1 matching over 10 bases. J gave up 8 bases and V 2 bases, and 12 bases lay outside the gene matches. The germline CDR1 and CDR2 sequences are SGHRS and YFSETQ. The CDR3 sequence is 17 residues long. CDR3 in amino acids: CASSFRRDRGPDGELFF. The CDR3 DNA reads as TGCGCCAGCAGCTTCCGTCGGGACAGGGGCCCGGATGGGGAGCTGTTTTTT.

This chain uses TRBV7-2 with TRBJ2-3; D may be TRBD1 (6 bases). CDR3 length: 13 residues. Trimming shortened V by 5 bases and J by 3 bases, and 9 bases separated the two germline ends. CDR1 is SGHTA and CDR2 is FQGNSA in the germline V gene. DNA for the CDR3: TGTGCCAGCAGCGATACAGGGACAGATACGCAGTATTTT. It specifies CASSDTGTDTQYF. The whole variable domain, remainder taken from reference TRBV7-2 and TRBJ2-3, is GAGVSQSPSNKVTEKGKDVELRCDPISGHTALYWYRQSLGQGLEFLIYFQGNSAPDKSGLPSDRFSAERTGGSVSTLTIQRTQQEDSAVYLCASSDTGTDTQYFGPGTRLTVL.

This CDR3 reads CASKVPTNTEAFF. CDR3 nucleotides: TGTGCCAGTAAAGTCCCGACAAACACTGAAGCTTTCTTT. The chain recombines TRBV19 with TRBJ1-1; D gene unclear. This CDR3 is 13 amino acids long. Germline assignment: CDR1 LNHDA and CDR2 SQIVND (reference sequence). Deletions cut 7 bases from V and 2 bases from J, with 11 bases between.

This clone was found once. The chain uses TRBV14 and TRBJ2-2, with D uncertain. V shed 0 bases and J shed 0 bases, with 8 bases lying between them. CDR3 size: 16 residues. CDR1 SGHDN and CDR2 FVKESK come from the germline V gene. The DNA of the CDR3 is TGTGCCAGCAGCCAAGATTCGGTAGCGAACACCGGGGAGCTGTTTTTT. Amino acid sequence: CASSQDSVANTGELFF. Full variable domain (remainder filled in from reference TRBV14 and TRBJ2-2): EAGVTQFPSHSVIEKGQTVTLRCDPISGHDNLYWYRRVMGKEIKFLLHFVKESKQDESGMPNNRFLAERTGGTYSTLKVQPAELEDSGVYFCASSQDSVANTGELFFGEGSRLTVL.

The J gene is TRBJ2-3, the V gene TRBV5-1, with 10 bases identical to TRBD2. The CDR3 totals 15 residues. Germline CDR1 and CDR2: SGHRS and YFSETQ. V gave up 3 bases and J gave up 1 base; unmatched junction bases: 2. Here the CDR3 reads CASSSSGRGTDTQYF. The CDR3 DNA sequence: TGCGCCAGCAGCTCAAGCGGGAGGGGCACAGATACGCAGTATTTT.

On this clone: The same CDR3 also results from other DNA sequences found in this sample. The chain combines TRBV6-5 with TRBJ1-1; D ambiguous. With 2 bases removed from V and 1 base from J, the gap between germline ends came to 8 bases. Germline values: CDR1 MNHEY, CDR2 SVGAGI. The CDR3 contains 14 residues. CDR3 loop: CASSYRGRNTEAFF. In nucleotides, the CDR3 is TGTGCCAGCAGTTACAGAGGGAGGAACACTGAAGCTTTCTTT.

V and J are TRBV7-3 and TRBJ1-2; TRBD1 aligns across 9 bases. The junction had 8 bases not matched to a gene; V was cut back by 4 bases and J by 8 bases. In germline, CDR1 is SGHTA, CDR2 FQGTGA. The CDR3 has 14 amino acids. CDR3 nucleotides: TGTGCCAGCAGCTCAGGGGACAGGGAAATGGGCTACACCTTC. Amino acids: CASSSGDREMGYTF.

The chain has TRBV11-2 and TRBJ2-1; possibly TRBD2 for D (6 bases). CDR3 length: 11 residues. CDR1 SGHAT and CDR2 FQNNGV come from the germline V gene. V was shortened by 5 bases and J by 7 bases, with 6 bases between the two germline ends. CDR3 in amino acids: CASSRGNEQFF. For the CDR3, the DNA is TGTGCCAGCAGCCGGGGGAATGAGCAGTTCTTC.

The V call is TRBV6-5, the J call TRBJ1-2; 7 nucleotides agree with TRBD1. V shed 8 bases, J shed 6 bases, and the junction held 9 bases outside the gene matches. Germline CDR1 is MNHEY and CDR2 is SVGAGI. The CDR3 runs 13 residues. The CDR3 DNA is TGTGCCAGCCGCCACAGGGGAACCAATGGCTACACCTTC. This gives the protein CASRHRGTNGYTF.

The rearrangement joins TRBV5-8 to TRBJ1-3, with unresolved D. This CDR3 spans 12 amino acids. The V and J ends lost 4 bases and 4 bases respectively, with 6 bases between them. Germline V gives CDR1 SGHTS, CDR2 YDEGEE. The CDR3 DNA follows: TGTGCCAGCAGCATACAGGGAAACACCATATATTTT. It yields the protein CASSIQGNTIYF.

This rearrangement joins TRBV19 to TRBJ1-1; TRBD1 is a possible D gene (6 bases). Germline V gene sequence: CDR1 LNHDA, CDR2 SQIVND (reference sequence). V was clipped by 4 bases and J by 3 bases, with 15 bases between them. This CDR3 contains 15 residues. In DNA form, the CDR3 reads TGTGCCAGTAGTAGACTGGGGGGGGCGTACACTGAAGCTTTCTTT. Translated: CASSRLGGAYTEAFF.

The V call is TRBV7-9, the J call TRBJ1-5; the D gene is possibly TRBD1 (5 bases). The V gene lost 5 bases and the J gene lost 3 bases, with 11 bases spanning the gap. The CDR3 is 14 amino acids. The germline V gene encodes CDR1 SEHNR and CDR2 FQNEAQ (reference sequence). The CDR3, as DNA: TGTGCCAGCAGCCGCGGCGGGACCAATCAGCCCCAGCATTTT. This codes for CASSRGGTNQPQHF.